This TCR beta chain was recovered during a study of cytomegalovirus exposure and HLA in healthy donors. Study conclusions and caveats: In vitro, a few CMV-associated chains proved specific for CMV antigens. A later analysis showed that HLA-associated TCR beta chains had undergone more clonal expansion than equally common others.

Of note for this clone: The antigen remains undetermined.

Per the germline V gene, CDR1 is SGHDT and CDR2 is YYEEEE. This CDR3 has 17 amino acids. V was clipped by 6 bases and J by 2 bases; unmatched bases: 15. Amplification used 60 Vbeta primers and 13 Jbeta primers. Produced via immunoSEQ multiplex PCR; TCRdb's table is partial and in-frame only. In total, the table holds roughly 42,000 clones. The sequenced material came from PBMCs. The TCR sequence derives from a man aged 25-40 years in good health and CMV-seronegative. The chain has TRBV5-6 and TRBJ1-1, with 8 bases identical to TRBD1. CDR3 sequence reads: CASTNTGGSGRNTEAFF. The CDR3 DNA reads TGTGCCAGCACAAATACAGGGGGTTCAGGGAGAAACACTGAAGCTTTCTTT.